This TCR beta chain is from a study of T cell changes during pregnancy in multiple sclerosis. Clones were sequenced by immunoSEQ multiplex PCR, and TCRdb holds only the in-frame ones, with some missing. The sample has 89,000 or so clones; about 89% are singletons. Germline V gene data show CDR1 as SEHNR and CDR2 as FQNEAQ (reference sequence). V dropped 2 bases and J dropped 5 bases, with 16 bases sitting between them. The CDR3 has 16 amino acids. The chain uses TRBV7-9 and TRBJ2-1; a weak D match, TRBD2 (7 bases). This specimen was PBMCs, taken in the first trimester of pregnancy. The receptor's source is a female donor in good health, serving as a control in a pregnancy study. Some clones in this sample may be carry-over from other donors' samples. The CDR3 DNA reads TGTGCCAGCAGCTTAATGAGGGGGGGCCGCGACAATGAGCAGTTCTTC. This encodes CASSLMRGGRDNEQFF.